This T cell receptor beta chain derives from a study of chemoradiotherapy in HPV16-positive cancers. Findings of the study overall: HPV-specific T cells were functionally defined from only a couple of HPV16-positive patients. Candidate HPV-specific clones and E7-related TCR motifs grew in tumor during treatment.

Sequencing was performed with immunoSEQ multiplex PCR; in TCRdb, only in-frame clones are kept and a portion is missing. The sample shows tens of thousands of clones, around 84% of them seen only once. A remark on this clone: Its cognate antigen is unknown.

The CDR3 consists of 20 residues. Germline lookup yields CDR1 LGHNA and CDR2 YNFKEQ. V was cut by 1 base and J by 0 bases, with 24 bases left in between. The sample consisted of blood, taken from a patient who underwent chemoradiotherapy. The chain couples TRBV4-2 to TRBJ2-5; D not resolved. The TCR sequence derives from a human donor with HPV-associated anogenital cancer. Here the CDR3 reads CASSQVPLGSESPYQETQYF. The CDR3 DNA follows: TGTGCCAGCAGCCAAGTACCTCTTGGATCTGAAAGCCCATACCAAGAGACCCAGTACTTC.